The clone carrying this T cell receptor (beta chain) was detected only once. Its antigen is as yet unknown. The sample has other DNA sequences that encode this CDR3 too. The PCR contained 60 Vbeta and 13 Jbeta primers. Clones were read by immunoSEQ multiplex PCR, and TCRdb kept only the in-frame ones, dropping some. The profile shows 30,000 to 40,000 clones, approximately 80% of them singletons. The CDR3 spans 14 residues. Germline values: CDR1 SEHNR, CDR2 FQNEAQ (reference sequence). The ends were cut back, 5 bases at V and 5 bases at J, with 15 bases in the middle. This specimen belongs to a study of cytomegalovirus exposure and HLA in healthy donors. Study findings and constraints: Most TCR sequences were seen very rarely across donors, but some public TCRs occurred in many.

The sequenced sample was PBMCs. The chain is built from TRBV7-9 and TRBJ1-2; maybe TRBD1 (6 bases). The TCR sequence derives from a woman aged 40 to 50 in good health and CMV-seronegative. The CDR3 is CASSAWTAEYGYTF. CDR3 DNA sequence: TGTGCCAGCAGCGCTTGGACAGCTGAATATGGCTACACCTTC. Using reference TRBV7-9 and TRBJ1-2 for the parts outside the CDR3, the full variable domain is DTGVSQNPRHKITKRGQNVTFRCDPISEHNRLYWYRQTLGQGPEFLTYFQNEAQLEKSRLLSDRFSAERPKGSFSTLEIQRTEQGDSAMYLCASSAWTAEYGYTFGSGTRLTVV.